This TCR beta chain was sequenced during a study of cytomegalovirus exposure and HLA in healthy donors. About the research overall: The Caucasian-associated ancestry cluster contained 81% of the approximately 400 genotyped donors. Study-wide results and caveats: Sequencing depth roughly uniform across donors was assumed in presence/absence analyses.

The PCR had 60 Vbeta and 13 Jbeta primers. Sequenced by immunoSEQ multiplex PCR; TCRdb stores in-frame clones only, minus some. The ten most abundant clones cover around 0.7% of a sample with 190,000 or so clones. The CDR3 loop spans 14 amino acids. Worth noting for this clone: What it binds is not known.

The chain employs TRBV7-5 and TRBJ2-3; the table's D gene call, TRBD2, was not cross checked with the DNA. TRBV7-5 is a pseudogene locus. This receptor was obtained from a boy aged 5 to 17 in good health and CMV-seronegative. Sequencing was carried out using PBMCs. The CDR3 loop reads CARETRVPTDTQYF. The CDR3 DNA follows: TGTGCCAGGGAGACCCGGGTCCCCACAGATACGCAGTATTTT.